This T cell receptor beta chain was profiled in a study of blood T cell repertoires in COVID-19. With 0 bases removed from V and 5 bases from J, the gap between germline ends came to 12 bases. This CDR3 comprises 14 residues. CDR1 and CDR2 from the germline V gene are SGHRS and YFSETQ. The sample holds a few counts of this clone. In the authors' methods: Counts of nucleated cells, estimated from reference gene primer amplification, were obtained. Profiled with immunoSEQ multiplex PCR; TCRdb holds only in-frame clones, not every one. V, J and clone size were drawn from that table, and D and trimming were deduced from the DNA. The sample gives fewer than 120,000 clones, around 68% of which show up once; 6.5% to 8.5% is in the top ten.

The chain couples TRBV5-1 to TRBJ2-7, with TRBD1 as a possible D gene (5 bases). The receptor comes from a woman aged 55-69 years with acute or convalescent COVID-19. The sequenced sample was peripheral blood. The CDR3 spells CASSLGIGVHEQYF. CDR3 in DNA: TGCGCCAGCAGCTTGGGTATAGGGGTCCACGAGCAGTACTTC.